This TCR beta chain was sequenced in a study of T cell changes during pregnancy in multiple sclerosis. Measured with immunoSEQ multiplex PCR; TCRdb has only the in-frame clones, and not every one. The table lists around 35,000 clones, approximately 90% of them singletons. This clone was detected only a few times. V was clipped by 2 bases and J by 0 bases; unmatched bases: 0. Germline values: CDR1 LNHDA, CDR2 SQIVND (reference sequence). CDR3 length equals 15 residues. The sequence derives from a female donor with multiple sclerosis, enrolled in a pregnancy study. V gene TRBV19 combines with J gene TRBJ2-2, with 7 bases lining up with TRBD1. The specimen was CD8+ T cells from peripheral blood mononuclear cells, collected before pregnancy. In DNA, the CDR3 is TGTGCCAGTAGTATAACAGGGGCGAACACCGGGGAGCTGTTTTTT. This encodes CASSITGANTGELFF.